This TCR beta chain is drawn from a study of blood T cell repertoires in COVID-19. Whole-study context: Samples taken during acute and convalescent COVID-19 were collected in the United States, Italy and Spain. The analysed material was cDNA or gDNA that came from T cells, B-cell-depleted T cells, or PBMCs.

On this clone: One junction end does not reproduce the germline sequence, and a read error may be involved.

Methods used by the authors: Nucleated cell counts were estimated from reference gene primer amplification. TCRdb's copy holds only in-frame clones and misses some; the assay was immunoSEQ multiplex PCR. From that table come the V and J calls and clone size; the DNA was used to work out D and trimming. This table has tens of thousands of clones, around 82% appearing once. Per the germline V gene, CDR1 is SGDLS and CDR2 is YYNGEE. The CDR3 spans 11 residues. The V call is TRBV9, the J call TRBJ2-1; no definite D call. This receptor was obtained from a man aged 50 or older with active or convalescent COVID-19. The sequenced material came from peripheral blood. CDR3: CASSVDNGQFF. The CDR3 nucleotides are TGTGCCAGCAGCGTAGACAATGGGCAGTTCTTC.